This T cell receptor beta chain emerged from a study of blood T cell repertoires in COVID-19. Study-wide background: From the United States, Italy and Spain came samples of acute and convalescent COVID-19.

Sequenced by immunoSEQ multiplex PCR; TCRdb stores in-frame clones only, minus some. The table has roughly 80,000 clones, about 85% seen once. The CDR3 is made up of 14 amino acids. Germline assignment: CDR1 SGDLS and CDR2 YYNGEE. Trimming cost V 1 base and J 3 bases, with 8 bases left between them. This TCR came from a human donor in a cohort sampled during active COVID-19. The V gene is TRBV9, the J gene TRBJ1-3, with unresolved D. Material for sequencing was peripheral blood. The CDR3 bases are TGTGCCAGCAGCGTACGGGGTGTTGGAAACACCATATATTTT. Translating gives CASSVRGVGNTIYF.